This T cell receptor (beta chain) derives from a study of graft-versus-host responses after intestinal transplantation. Study context: Transplantation in recipients was multivisceral, liver-intestinal, or isolated intestinal. Recipients uniformly received anti-thymocyte globulin induction, followed by tacrolimus and steroids for around 3 years.

Details on this clone: No antigen is known for it.

The length of the CDR3 is 14 residues. V was cut by 2 bases and J by 4 bases, with 8 bases left in between. The V gene's germline CDR1 is SNHLY and CDR2 FYNNEI. Here immunoSEQ multiplex PCR was the method, and the copy in TCRdb shows in-frame clones only, minus some. The table includes 85,000 to 100,000 clones, about 82% detected once. Study-level results: GvH clone levels peaked in circulation, and this peak was associated with early post-transplant HvG declines.

This specimen was PBMCs, taken 255 days after intestinal transplant. This sequence joins TRBV2 and TRBJ2-2, with D possibly being TRBD1 (5 bases). This TCR was sampled from a human patient who received an intestinal transplant, so some T cells may come from the graft donor. CDR3 loop: CASSEQGSTGELFF. In DNA form, the CDR3 reads TGTGCCAGCAGTGAACAGGGAAGCACCGGGGAGCTGTTTTTT.